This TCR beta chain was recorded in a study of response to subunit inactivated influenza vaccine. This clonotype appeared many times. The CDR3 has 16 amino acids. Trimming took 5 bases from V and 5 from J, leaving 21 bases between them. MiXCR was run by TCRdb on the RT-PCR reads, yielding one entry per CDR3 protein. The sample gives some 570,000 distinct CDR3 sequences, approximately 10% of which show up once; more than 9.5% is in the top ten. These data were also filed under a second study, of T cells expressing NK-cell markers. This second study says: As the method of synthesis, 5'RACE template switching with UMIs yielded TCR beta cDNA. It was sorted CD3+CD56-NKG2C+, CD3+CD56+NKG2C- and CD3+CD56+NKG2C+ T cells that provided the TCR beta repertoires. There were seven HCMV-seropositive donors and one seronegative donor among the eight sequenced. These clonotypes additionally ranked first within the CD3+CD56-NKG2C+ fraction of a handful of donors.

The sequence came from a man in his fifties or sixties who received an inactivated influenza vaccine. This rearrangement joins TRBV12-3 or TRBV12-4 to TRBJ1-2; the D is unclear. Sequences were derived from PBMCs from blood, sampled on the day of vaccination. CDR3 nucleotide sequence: TGTGCCAGCAGTCTAAGTCACCGCCTTTTGTCGTATGGCTACACCTTC. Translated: CASSLSHRLLSYGYTF.